Below are 17 T cell receptor beta chains sequenced from a single sample in a study of blood T cell repertoires in COVID-19. Clones were sequenced by immunoSEQ multiplex PCR, and TCRdb holds only the in-frame ones, with some missing. The sample consists of some 260,000 clones, just over 85% of them appearing once. The sample taken for sequencing was PBMCs or T cells enriched from blood (not recorded which). The receptors here all came from a man aged 35 to 55 who had recovered from COVID-19.

The chain carries TRBV4-2 and TRBJ2-3; D remains unclear. The V and J ends lost 1 base and 6 bases respectively, with 5 bases between them. Per germline, CDR1 LGHNA and CDR2 YNFKEQ. The CDR3 totals 12 residues. This CDR3 reads CASSQVEDTQYF. The CDR3 DNA reads TGTGCCAGCAGCCAAGTTGAGGATACGCAGTATTTT.

J is TRBJ2-1 and V is TRBV19; D may be TRBD1 (6 bases). CDR3 length: 16 amino acids. CDR1 is LNHDA and CDR2 is SQIVND in the germline V gene (reference sequence). V dropped 1 base and J dropped 5 bases, with 15 bases sitting between them. CDR3 DNA sequence: TGTGCCAGTAGTATAGGCACAGGGAGATGGAACAATGAGCAGTTCTTC. Its translation is CASSIGTGRWNNEQFF.

The V and J genes are TRBV18 and TRBJ1-1; TRBD1 aligns across 7 bases. The germline V gene has CDR1 KGHSH and CDR2 LQKENI. The CDR3 contains 14 residues. V shed 2 bases and J 1 base; nucleotides not matched to a gene: 1. CDR3 sequence: CASSPRGPNTEAFF. The CDR3 DNA reads TGTGCCAGCTCACCAAGGGGGCCGAACACTGAAGCTTTCTTT.

The V and J genes are TRBV4-3 and TRBJ2-5; TRBD2 matches 10 bases. V dropped 1 base and J dropped 2; count of bases not matched to a gene: 1. The CDR3 extends over 15 amino acids. Germline V gene lookup returns CDR1 LGHNA and CDR2 YSLEER. The CDR3 loop is CASSQVAGGQETQYF. In nucleotides, the CDR3 is TGCGCCAGCAGCCAAGTAGCGGGGGGTCAAGAGACCCAGTACTTC.

The V gene is TRBV10-3, the J gene TRBJ2-1; 8 bases fit TRBD2. V shed 9 bases and J 0 bases; nucleotides not matched to a gene: 1. The CDR3 spans 13 residues. The germline V gene has CDR1 ENHRY and CDR2 SYGVKD. CDR3 coding DNA: TGTGCCATAACTAGCGGCTCCTACAATGAGCAGTTCTTC. It yields the protein CAITSGSYNEQFF.

The chain has TRBV7-2 and TRBJ1-1; D remains ambiguous. CDR3 size: 13 residues. Germline V CDR1 and CDR2: SGHTA, FQGNSA. Deletions cut 2 bases from V and 7 bases from J, with 11 bases between. CDR3 loop: CASSLNWSGEAFF. CDR3 in DNA: TGTGCCAGCAGCTTAAACTGGTCAGGTGAAGCTTTCTTT.

This clone was seen a single time. CDR3 nucleotide sequence: TGTGCCAGCAGTTTGGGCTATCCGACCACCGGGGAGCTGTTTTTT. Encoded protein: CASSLGYPTTGELFF. This chain joins TRBV28 and TRBJ2-2, with no clear D. With 3 bases removed from V and 4 bases from J, the gap between germline ends came to 12 bases. Germline V lookup: CDR1 MDHEN, CDR2 SYDVKM. CDR3 length equals 15 residues. Looking up the rest from reference TRBV28 and TRBJ2-2 gives the full variable domain: DVKVTQSSRYLVKRTGEKVFLECVQDMDHENMFWYRQDPGLGLRLIYFSYDVKMKEKGDIPEGYSVSREKKERFSLILESASTNQTSMYLCASSLGYPTTGELFFGEGSRLTVL.

The chain couples TRBV5-4 to TRBJ1-2; the match to TRBD1 covers 9 bases. Germline V gene data show CDR1 as SGHNT and CDR2 as YYREEE (reference sequence). The CDR3 sequence is 16 residues long. J gave up 8 bases and V 5 bases, and 16 bases lay outside the gene matches. CDR3 region: CASSLFTGGAGEGYTF. CDR3 bases: TGTGCCAGCAGTTTATTTACAGGGGGCGCCGGCGAAGGCTACACCTTC.

The V gene is TRBV6-2 or TRBV6-3, the J gene TRBJ2-7; D is uncertain. In germline, CDR1 is MNHEY, CDR2 SVGEGT. V lost 5 bases to trimming and J lost 4 bases, with 6 bases between them. The CDR3 contains 11 residues. CDR3 in amino acids: CASSRLYEQYF. CDR3 sequence (DNA): TGTGCCAGCAGTCGACTGTACGAGCAGTACTTC.

As concerns this clone: The same CDR3 also results from other DNA sequences found in this sample. The rearrangement joins TRBV30 to TRBJ1-5, with D maybe TRBD1 (5 bases). V lost 0 bases and J 6 bases, leaving 12 bases between the germline ends. Germline CDR1 is GTSNPN and CDR2 is SVGIG (reference sequence). There are 14 residues in the CDR3. The DNA for the CDR3 is TGTGCCTGGAGTGTAGGGCAGGGCGGTCAGCCCCAGCATTTT. Protein product: CAWSVGQGGQPQHF.

The chain recombines TRBV28 with TRBJ2-4, with D maybe TRBD2 (5 bases). V was shortened by 6 bases and J by 0 bases, with 12 bases between the two germline ends. The CDR3 is 15 residues long. The germline CDR1 and CDR2 sequences are MDHEN and SYDVKM. The CDR3 DNA follows: TGTGCCAGCAGCCAGAGGGTCCCAGCCAAAAACATTCAGTACTTC. Its translation is CASSQRVPAKNIQYF.

The gene calls are TRBV25-1 and TRBJ1-4; D call uncertain. V was pared by 10 bases and J by 4 bases, with 7 bases between. CDR1 and CDR2 from the germline V gene are MGHDK and SYGVNS. The CDR3 is 11 residues long. The CDR3 DNA reads as TGTGCCACGTGGAGTAATGAAAAACTGTTTTTT. Translated: CATWSNEKLFF.

CDR3: CASSLRLGGGTDTQYF. In nucleotides, the CDR3 is TGTGCCAGCAGCTTGAGGTTGGGAGGGGGCACAGATACGCAGTATTTT. J is TRBJ2-3 and V is TRBV5-4; 7 bases are shared with TRBD2. From germline, CDR1 is SGHNT and CDR2 YYREEE (reference sequence). The V and J ends lost 1 base and 1 base, in that order; junction bases with no gene match: 6. This CDR3 is built from 16 residues.

V is TRBV2 and J is TRBJ2-7; 12 bases align to TRBD2. This CDR3 is 15 amino acids long. V lost 6 bases and J lost 4; bases outside the gene matches: 7. CDR1 and CDR2 from the germline V gene are SNHLY and FYNNEI. The CDR3 DNA reads as TGTGCCAGCAGAGCAGGGACTAGCGGGTTTTACGAGCAGTACTTC. Protein: CASRAGTSGFYEQYF.

The rearrangement links TRBV11-2 to TRBJ2-5; D may be TRBD1 (5 bases). Trimming took off 5 bases at V and 2 bases at J, with 6 bases between the two ends. The CDR3 totals 12 residues. Germline CDR1 SGHAT, CDR2 FQNNGV. The CDR3 sequence: CASSQGQETQYF. CDR3 bases: TGTGCCAGCAGCCAGGGACAAGAGACCCAGTACTTC. Using reference TRBV11-2 and TRBJ2-5 for the parts outside the CDR3, the full variable domain is EAGVAQSPRYKIIEKRQSVAFWCNPISGHATLYWYQQILGQGPKLLIQFQNNGVVDDSQLPKDRFSAERLKGVDSTLKIQPAKLEDSAVYLCASSQGQETQYFGPGTRLLVL.

The chain links TRBV4-1 to TRBJ2-5; 7 bases match TRBD1. V was clipped by 5 bases and J by 5 bases; unmatched bases: 8. Germline CDR1 reads MGHRA; CDR2 reads YSYEKL. This CDR3 has 14 residues. CDR3 nucleotide sequence: TGCGCCAGCAGCAAGCTAGGGGGCTTGGAGACCCAGTACTTC. Translating gives CASSKLGGLETQYF.

The chain links TRBV5-4 to TRBJ1-1; 7 bases are a match to TRBD1. The CDR3 totals 15 residues. Germline CDR1 SGHNT, CDR2 YYREEE (reference sequence). Trimming at V came to 4 bases and at J to 3 bases, leaving 9 bases not matched to a gene. CDR3 sequence reads: CASSQKGQPDTEAFF. In nucleotides, the CDR3 is TGTGCCAGCAGCCAAAAGGGACAGCCCGACACTGAAGCTTTCTTT.